The 21 T cell receptor beta chains below come from one sample, sequenced in a study of blood T cell repertoires in COVID-19. The repertoire was sequenced with immunoSEQ multiplex PCR; TCRdb's copy has only in-frame clones and lacks some. The table includes 350,000 to 450,000 clones, more than 85% detected once. The material sequenced was PBMCs or T cells enriched from blood (not recorded which). The origin of the receptors is a woman in her thirties or forties who had been exposed to COVID-19.

This clone turned up a few times. This sequence joins TRBV21-1 and TRBJ1-4. TRBV21-1 is flagged as a pseudogene. The CDR3 runs 14 residues. CDR3 nucleotide sequence: TGTGCCAGCAGCATTAGGACTTGGCCTGAAAAACTGTTTTTT. This sequence encodes CASSIRTWPEKLFF.

V usage is TRBV18 and J usage is TRBJ1-5, with 9 nucleotides matching TRBD1. The CDR3 contains 16 residues. Germline CDR1 is KGHSH and CDR2 is LQKENI. The V gene end was trimmed by 5 bases and the J gene end by 4 bases; junction bases not matched to a gene: 9. CDR3 protein: CASSIDPGQGNQPQHF. CDR3 DNA: TGTGCCAGCTCAATTGACCCGGGACAGGGTAATCAGCCCCAGCATTTT.

The chain carries TRBV30 and TRBJ2-7, with TRBD2 identical over 7 bases. From germline, CDR1 is GTSNPN and CDR2 SVGIG (reference sequence). This CDR3 spans 12 amino acids. Trimming took 2 bases from V and 4 from J; bases not matched to a gene: 2. The CDR3 sequence: CAWSSGEYEQYF. As DNA, the CDR3 is TGTGCCTGGAGTAGCGGGGAATACGAGCAGTACTTC.

The chain employs TRBV5-5 and TRBJ1-6; tentatively, D is TRBD1 (6 bases). Germline CDR1 reads SGHKS; CDR2 reads YYEKEE (reference sequence). Trimming removed 1 base from V and 9 bases from J, with 14 bases in between. CDR3 size: 15 residues. CDR3 residues: CASSLFAGVASPLHF. The CDR3 DNA is TGTGCCAGCAGCTTGTTCGCAGGGGTGGCTTCACCCCTCCACTTT.

This clone appeared a single time. The chain carries TRBV11-3 and TRBJ2-7; D might be TRBD1 (5 bases). Per the germline V gene, CDR1 is SGHNT and CDR2 is YENEEA. The CDR3 consists of 14 residues. V was pared by 5 bases and J by 3 bases, with 14 bases between. CDR3 region: CASSTHQGNYEQYF. CDR3 sequence (DNA): TGTGCCAGCAGCACACATCAGGGAAACTACGAGCAGTACTTC.

This clone was observed a single time. The chain has TRBV6-2 or TRBV6-3 and TRBJ1-5; tentatively, D is TRBD1 (6 bases). V lost 6 bases and J 7 bases, leaving 19 bases between the germline ends. The CDR3 consists of 15 residues. CDR1 and CDR2 (germline): MNHEY, SVGEGT. This chain's CDR3 is CASSGGQPQTQPQHF. CDR3 nucleotide sequence: TGTGCCAGCAGCGGCGGACAGCCCCAAACACAGCCCCAGCATTTT.

In DNA, the CDR3 is TGCGCCAGCAGCCCGCCGGGGGTCGGGTATGGCTACACCTTC. Translation: CASSPPGVGYGYTF. The rearrangement links TRBV5-1 to TRBJ1-2; D is perhaps TRBD1 (5 bases). Germline V lookup: CDR1 SGHRS, CDR2 YFSETQ. The CDR3 runs to 14 residues. The ends were cut back, 4 bases at V and 5 bases at J, with 15 bases in the middle.

This chain joins TRBV5-6 and TRBJ1-6; D is uncertain. Germline-derived CDR1 and CDR2 are SGHDT and YYEEEE. CDR3 length: 13 residues. V lost 2 bases and J 9 bases, leaving 9 bases between the germline ends. The CDR3 loop is CASSFPPGSPLHF. The CDR3 DNA reads TGTGCCAGCAGCTTCCCCCCGGGTTCACCCCTCCACTTT.

The rearrangement links TRBV27 to TRBJ1-2; 9 nucleotides line up with TRBD1. The CDR3 length is 15 residues. In germline, CDR1 is MNHEY, CDR2 SMNVEV (reference sequence). V lost 1 base and J lost 7; bases outside the gene matches: 7. The CDR3 coding sequence is TGTGCCAGCAGTTTATTGGGACAGGGTTTCGGTGGCTACACCTTC. It is translated as CASSLLGQGFGGYTF.

This clone appeared a single time. The J gene is TRBJ1-2, the V gene TRBV30, with 8 nucleotides matching TRBD1. The junction had 5 bases not matched to a gene; V was cut back by 0 bases and J by 8 bases. This CDR3 comprises 13 residues. In germline, CDR1 is GTSNPN, CDR2 SVGIG (reference sequence). DNA for the CDR3: TGTGCCTGGAGTGTACAGGGGGACCTCGGCTACACCTTC. Amino acids: CAWSVQGDLGYTF.

CDR3 in amino acids: CAWKRGRSTDTQYF. The CDR3 DNA reads TGTGCCTGGAAGCGGGGGAGAAGCACAGATACGCAGTATTTT. The V call is TRBV30, the J call TRBJ2-3, with 8 bases lining up with TRBD2. Per the germline V gene, CDR1 is GTSNPN and CDR2 is SVGIG (reference sequence). V lost 4 bases to trimming and J lost 0 bases; unmatched junction nucleotides: 3. The CDR3 sequence is 14 residues long.

The CDR3 here is CASSVGGRGYFSSTYEQYF. CDR3 in DNA: TGTGCCAGCAGCGTCGGTGGCAGGGGATATTTTTCTTCCACCTACGAGCAGTACTTC. The chain uses TRBV9 and TRBJ2-7; D is possibly TRBD1 (6 bases). The V end lost 2 bases, the J end lost 2 bases, and 26 bases lay between the germline ends. Looked up from germline, CDR1 is SGDLS and CDR2 is YYNGEE. The CDR3 is 19 residues long.

The J gene is TRBJ1-1, the V gene TRBV2, with D maybe TRBD1 (6 bases). CDR1 and CDR2 from the germline V gene are SNHLY and FYNNEI. Trimming removed 6 bases from V and 2 bases from J, with 16 bases in between. The CDR3 totals 15 residues. DNA of the CDR3: TGTGCCAGCAGGGGACCCACAGGGAAAAACACTGAAGCTTTCTTT. Amino acids: CASRGPTGKNTEAFF.

The rearrangement uses TRBV2 and TRBJ1-4; weak D call: TRBD1 (5 bases). The germline CDR1 and CDR2 sequences are SNHLY and FYNNEI. V was cut by 7 bases and J by 4 bases, with 16 bases left in between. The CDR3 covers 15 residues. CDR3 in DNA: TGTGCCAGCAATTCGTGGGCAGGGATTAATGAAAAACTGTTTTTT. Residues: CASNSWAGINEKLFF.

V usage is TRBV4-3 and J usage is TRBJ1-4, with D hard to call. This CDR3 contains 15 residues. The V end was cut by 4 bases, the J end by 0 bases, with 9 bases between. CDR1 and CDR2 from the germline V gene are LGHNA and YSLEER. This CDR3 is CASSPVSATNEKLFF. For the CDR3, the DNA is TGCGCCAGCAGCCCCGTGTCTGCAACTAATGAAAAACTGTTTTTT.

This clone was detected once. The CDR3 bases are TGTGCCAGCAGCTTAGTGTCGGGGTGGGCTTTCTTT. Protein sequence: CASSLVSGWAFF. This chain uses TRBV7-8 with TRBJ1-1, with no clear D. The CDR3 totals 12 residues. Germline values: CDR1 SGHVS, CDR2 FQNEAQ. Trimming removed 1 base at V and 11 bases at J, with 11 bases between.

This clone was counted a single time. The chain recombines TRBV6-5 with TRBJ1-2; D gene unclear. CDR3 length: 15 residues. Germline V gives CDR1 MNHEY, CDR2 SVGAGI. Trimming cost V 0 bases and J 1 base, with 9 bases left between them. The DNA of the CDR3 is TGTGCCAGCAGTTACTCAGGCGGTTTTAACTATGGCTACACCTTC. Its translation: CASSYSGGFNYGYTF.

V gene TRBV3-1 (or the pseudogene TRBV3-2) combines with J gene TRBJ2-3; 8 bases map to TRBD2. Per the germline V gene, CDR1 is LGHDT and CDR2 is YNNKEL (reference sequence). This CDR3 contains 14 residues. The V gene end was trimmed by 3 bases and the J gene end by 6 bases; junction bases not matched to a gene: 5. Written as DNA, the CDR3 is TGTGCCAGCAGCCAGGCGGGGGGAGGGGATACGCAGTATTTT. Its protein is CASSQAGGGDTQYF.

The chain couples TRBV5-6 to TRBJ2-7, with TRBD1 matching 12 bases. This CDR3 contains 19 residues. The germline CDR1 and CDR2 sequences are SGHDT and YYEEEE. Trimming took 4 bases from V and 0 from J; bases not matched to a gene: 14. The CDR3 DNA reads TGTGCCAGCAGCGGTTGGGACAGGGGGCGATACCGGAGCTCCTACGAGCAGTACTTC. The encoded protein is CASSGWDRGRYRSSYEQYF.

This sequence joins TRBV7-9 and TRBJ1-1; TRBD1 matches 9 bases. V trimming: 5 bases; J trimming: 1 base; junction bases outside the gene matches: 8. The CDR3 contains 16 residues. Germline V lookup: CDR1 SEHNR, CDR2 FQNEAQ (reference sequence). CDR3 sequence: CASSPAPGQGNTEAFF. In DNA, the CDR3 is TGTGCCAGCAGCCCCGCTCCGGGACAGGGGAACACTGAAGCTTTCTTT.

The chain uses TRBV27 and TRBJ2-1; a possible D gene is TRBD2 (6 bases). The V and J ends lost 7 bases and 2 bases respectively, with 15 bases between them. Germline CDR1 and CDR2: MNHEY and SMNVEV (reference sequence). This CDR3 is 15 amino acids long. The CDR3 bases are TGTGCCAGCACCCCTCGGGAGTCCCCCTACAATGAGCAGTTCTTC. Translating gives CASTPRESPYNEQFF.